The subject of this entry is one TCR beta chain. The antigen is not known. This entry comes from a study of CXCR3-negative and CXCR3-positive naive CD8 T cells. The sorter processed each CD8+ T cell subset in triplicate at some 300,000 cells apiece. The CDR3 is 12 amino acids. CDR1 is LNHNV and CDR2 is YYDKDF in the germline V gene (reference sequence). Whole-study results and caveats: From TRB CDR3 properties, TCR strength was inferred; surface CD5 did not differ between naive subsets. Diversity proved comparably high across both naive subsets and much lower in memory CD8+ cells. TRBV-TRBJ usage was similar across naive CXCR3 subsets but distinct in memory cells.

UMI-tagged TRB cDNA libraries were built via 5' RACE. Reprocessing the 5' RACE reads, TCRdb reports a single entry for every CDR3 protein and omits DNA. The sample features approximately 49,000 distinct CDR3 sequences, with approximately 15% in its top ten. J is TRBJ2-5 and V is TRBV15. The specimen sequenced was memory CD8+ T cells from blood. The sequence derives from a human donor in good health. Some clones in this sample may be carry-over from other donors' samples. The CDR3 is CATSRDQETQYF.